The rows below give T cell receptor beta chains drawn from one sample of a study of blood T cells in healthy people across ages. TCRdb fed the 5' RACE reads into MiXCR, producing one record per CDR3 protein. Counted here are more than 700,000 distinct CDR3 sequences, around half occurring once; the ten biggest clones make up about two fifths. Sequenced material: blood. The receptor set was obtained from a man aged 80 or over in good health. The CDR3 runs from the conserved cysteine through the conserved F or W. Each record gives: V gene, D gene, clone size, J gene, CDR3 DNA, CDR3 protein. A D gene is named only where the DNA matches it firmly. A row's size may be missing; if present it is once, few, many or a size class.

TRBV2	TRBD1	-	TRBJ2-3	TGTGCCAGCAGTGAAGGGCGGGACAGGGGAAGGTACAGATACGCGTATTTT	CASSEGRDRGRYRYAYF
TRBV20-1	-	few	TRBJ1-5	TGCAGTGCTAGAGATTGGGACCTTGGCTCCAATCAGCCCCAGCATTTT	CSARDWDLGSNQPQHF
TRBV6-6	TRBD2	-	TRBJ2-1	TGTGCCAGCAGTTACGGGGGGACTAACCGCTACGAGCAGTTCTTC	CASSYGGTNRYEQFF
TRBV9	TRBD2	-	TRBJ2-3	TGTGCCAGCAGCCCAAGCCTCGGGACTAGCACGGACAGAGACGCGTATTTT	CASSPSLGTSTDRDAYF
TRBV10-3	-	-	TRBJ2-1	TGTGCCATTAGTTTCCCCGGGGACAATGAGCAGTTCTTC	CAISFPGDNEQFF
TRBV29-1	TRBD1	few	TRBJ1-4	TGCAGCGTCGGACAGGGGGATGAAAAACTGTTTTTT	CSVGQGDEKLFF
TRBV12-3/TRBV12-4	TRBD2	few	TRBJ2-2	TGTGCCAGCATCCCGGGAGGTAGAAACACCGGGGAGCTGTTTTTT	CASIPGGRNTGELFF
TRBV5-6	-	-	TRBJ2-7	TGTGCCAGCAGCTTTGTCGATTCCTACGAGCAGTACTTC	CASSFVDSYEQYF
TRBV6-5	-	-	TRBJ2-7	TGTGCCAGCAGTGACTCTTCGGCCTACGAGCAGTACTTC	CASSDSSAYEQYF
TRBV28	TRBD2	-	TRBJ2-3	TGTGCCAGCCTTGGGACTAGCGGGCACAGATACGCGTATTTT	CASLGTSGHRYAYF
TRBV9	-	few	TRBJ1-2	TGTGCCAGCAGCCCCGGAGCAGGGGAAATTGGCTACACCTTC	CASSPGAGEIGYTF
TRBV11-3	-	-	TRBJ2-6	TGTGCCAGCAGCTTAGAAACCTCTGGGGCCAACGTCCTGACTTTC	CASSLETSGANVLTF
TRBV5-1	-	-	TRBJ2-1	TGCGCCAGCAGCTTGGACGGGACTTCCTATCCCCGGTGGCAGTTCTTC	CASSLDGTSYPRWQFF
TRBV6-6	TRBD2	-	TRBJ2-1	TGTGCCAGCAGAAGACTAGCGGGAGCCCTCAATGAGCAGTTCTTC	CASRRLAGALNEQFF
TRBV20-1	TRBD1	-	TRBJ1-2	TGCAGTGCTCGACAGGGCCAGAACTATGGCTACACCTTC	CSARQGQNYGYTF
TRBV29-1	-	-	TRBJ2-7	TGCAGCGTTGGGGCGCAAGACCCCTACGAGCAGTACTTC	CSVGAQDPYEQYF
TRBV5-6	-	-	TRBJ1-2	TGTGCCAGCAGCCCCGGACAGACCTCTGGCTATGGCTACACCTTC	CASSPGQTSGYGYTF
TRBV6-2/TRBV6-3	TRBD1	-	TRBJ1-5	TGTGCCAGCAGTCCAACGACAGGGGATCGCAATCAGCCCCAGCATTTT	CASSPTTGDRNQPQHF
TRBV5-1	-	-	TRBJ1-1	TGCGCCAGCAGCTTCGGAGAGGGCGGCGCTTTCTTT	CASSFGEGGAFF
TRBV5-4	-	-	TRBJ2-1	TGTGCCAGCAGCCCCCAGGGCTTGGCTGAGCAGTTCTTC	CASSPQGLAEQFF
TRBV7-9	TRBD2	-	TRBJ2-7	TGTGCCAGCAGCTTAGGGGGCCTGGGACTATCCTACGAGCAGTACTTC	CASSLGGLGLSYEQYF
TRBV29-1	-	-	TRBJ1-2	TGCAGCTCCCGGGTAGGGTACGGCTACACCTTC	CSSRVGYGYTF
TRBV29-1	-	-	TRBJ2-7	TGCAGCGTTCTCCGGACGGACTACGAGCAGTACTTC	CSVLRTDYEQYF